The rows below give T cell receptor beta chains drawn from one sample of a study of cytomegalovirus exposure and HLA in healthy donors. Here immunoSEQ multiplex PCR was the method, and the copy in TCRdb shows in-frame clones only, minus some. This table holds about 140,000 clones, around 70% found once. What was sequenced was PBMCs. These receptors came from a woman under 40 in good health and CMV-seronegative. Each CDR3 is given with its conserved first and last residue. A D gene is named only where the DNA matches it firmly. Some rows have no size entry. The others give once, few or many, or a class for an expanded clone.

cdr3_nt: TGTGCCAGCAGCTTAGTCCTCTTGGGGGGGAACACTGAAGCTTTCTTT
cdr3_aa: CASSLVLLGGNTEAFF
d_call: -
v_call: TRBV7-2
j_call: TRBJ1-1
clone_size: few

cdr3_nt: TGTGCCAGTAGTTCGAACCTCGCAGGGGGCCCGAACTATGGCTACACCTTC
cdr3_aa: CASSSNLAGGPNYGYTF
d_call: TRBD1
v_call: TRBV19
j_call: TRBJ1-2
clone_size: few

cdr3_nt: TGCGCCAGCAGCCAAAGATACCTGGACAGGGGGCGAGAGACCCAGTACTTC
cdr3_aa: CASSQRYLDRGRETQYF
d_call: TRBD1
v_call: TRBV4-1
j_call: TRBJ2-5
clone_size: -

cdr3_nt: TGTGCCAGCACCGAACGGTTCGCGGGGTCCGGGGAGCTGTTTTTT
cdr3_aa: CASTERFAGSGELFF
d_call: -
v_call: TRBV2
j_call: TRBJ2-2
clone_size: -

cdr3_nt: TGTGCCAGCAGCTTAGCCCCTTCTACCTCCTACGAGCAGTACTTC
cdr3_aa: CASSLAPSTSYEQYF
d_call: -
v_call: TRBV7-3
j_call: TRBJ2-7
clone_size: -

cdr3_nt: TGTGCCAGCAGCTTATGCGGACTAGCCTACGAGCAGTACTTC
cdr3_aa: CASSLCGLAYEQYF
d_call: TRBD2
v_call: TRBV7-3
j_call: TRBJ2-7
clone_size: -

cdr3_nt: TGTGCCAGCAGCGACCAGGGACAGGGGAACACCGGGGAGCTGTTTTTT
cdr3_aa: CASSDQGQGNTGELFF
d_call: TRBD1
v_call: TRBV7-9
j_call: TRBJ2-2
clone_size: -

cdr3_nt: TGCGCCAGCAGCCAACCTCATAGCGGGAGGCGGAGCAATGAGCAGTTCTTC
cdr3_aa: CASSQPHSGRRSNEQFF
d_call: TRBD2
v_call: TRBV4-1
j_call: TRBJ2-1
clone_size: -

cdr3_nt: TGTGCCAGTAGTCCCCGGGGGGCTAGCACAGATACGCAGTATTTT
cdr3_aa: CASSPRGASTDTQYF
d_call: -
v_call: TRBV19
j_call: TRBJ2-3
clone_size: -

cdr3_nt: TGTGCCAGCTCACCCACCGGACAGGATGTAGGCTACACCTTC
cdr3_aa: CASSPTGQDVGYTF
d_call: TRBD1
v_call: TRBV18
j_call: TRBJ1-2
clone_size: -

cdr3_nt: TGTGCCAGCAGTCAGGGCGTATCTAATGAAAAACTGTTTTTT
cdr3_aa: CASSQGVSNEKLFF
d_call: -
v_call: TRBV6-1
j_call: TRBJ1-4
clone_size: -

cdr3_nt: TGTGCCAGCTCACCACGGGACAGCCTTTTTATGAACACTGAAGCTTTCTTT
cdr3_aa: CASSPRDSLFMNTEAFF
d_call: TRBD1
v_call: TRBV18
j_call: TRBJ1-1
clone_size: -

cdr3_nt: TGTGCCAGCATAGCGCAAGTCTCCTACAATGAGCAGTTCTTC
cdr3_aa: CASIAQVSYNEQFF
d_call: -
v_call: TRBV7-9
j_call: TRBJ2-1
clone_size: once

cdr3_nt: TGTGCCAGTAGTATTCTGGCAGGGGAGCAGTTCTTC
cdr3_aa: CASSILAGEQFF
d_call: -
v_call: TRBV19
j_call: TRBJ2-1
clone_size: once

cdr3_nt: TGTGCCAGCAGTGCGACCCAGGGGGCGTACTCACCCCTCCACTTT
cdr3_aa: CASSATQGAYSPLHF
d_call: TRBD1
v_call: TRBV2
j_call: TRBJ1-6
clone_size: -